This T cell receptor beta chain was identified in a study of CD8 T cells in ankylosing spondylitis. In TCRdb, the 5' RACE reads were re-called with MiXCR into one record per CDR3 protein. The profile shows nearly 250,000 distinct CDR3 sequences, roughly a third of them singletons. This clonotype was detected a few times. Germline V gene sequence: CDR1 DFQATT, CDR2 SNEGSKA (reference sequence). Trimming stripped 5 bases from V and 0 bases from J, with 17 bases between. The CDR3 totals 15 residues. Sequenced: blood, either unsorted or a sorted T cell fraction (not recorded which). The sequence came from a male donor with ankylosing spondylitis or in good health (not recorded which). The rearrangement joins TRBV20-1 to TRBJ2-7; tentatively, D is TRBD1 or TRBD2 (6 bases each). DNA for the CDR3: TGCAGTGCTGGGGGGCTCCCCAGAGGCTCCTACGAGCAGTACTTC. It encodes CSAGGLPRGSYEQYF.